The rows below give T cell receptor beta chains drawn from one sample of a study of cytomegalovirus exposure and HLA in healthy donors. The data were produced by immunoSEQ multiplex PCR, yet TCRdb's version contains in-frame clones alone and is incomplete. The sample yields around 120,000 clones, 79% seen once. The sequenced sample consisted of PBMCs. These receptors originate from a man younger than 35 in good health and CMV-seronegative. CDR3s include the opening cysteine and the closing phenylalanine or tryptophan. The D gene is left open where the match is weak. Expanded clones are given a class, and other clones once, few, many or no size at all.

V gene,clone size,J gene,D gene,CDR3 protein,CDR3 DNA
TRBV7-2,NA,TRBJ2-3,NA,CASIERGDTQYF,TGTGCCAGCATCGAAAGAGGAGATACGCAGTATTTT
TRBV6-5,NA,TRBJ2-5,NA,CASSRAVQETQYF,TGTGCCAGCTCCCGCGCGGTCCAAGAGACCCAGTACTTC
TRBV11-2,NA,TRBJ2-3,NA,CASRDYRVSTDTQYF,TGTGCCAGCAGAGACTACAGGGTTTCGACAGATACGCAGTATTTT
TRBV29-1,few,TRBJ2-7,TRBD2,CSVGLAAETYEQYF,TGCAGCGTGGGACTAGCGGCCGAAACCTACGAGCAGTACTTC
TRBV7-2,once,TRBJ1-1,TRBD1,CASSSQGANEAFF,TGTGCCAGCAGCTCACAGGGGGCTAATGAAGCTTTCTTT
TRBV6-1,NA,TRBJ2-3,NA,CASTPSIGVTDTQYF,TGTGCCAGCACTCCATCAATAGGGGTCACAGATACGCAGTATTTT
TRBV5-6,NA,TRBJ1-2,NA,CASSFPLMTGNYGYTF,TGTGCCAGCAGCTTTCCCTTAATGACAGGCAACTATGGCTACACCTTC
TRBV7-7,NA,TRBJ2-5,NA,CASSPDRETQYF,TGTGCCAGCAGCCCCGATCGGGAGACCCAGTACTTC
TRBV5-1,NA,TRBJ2-1,NA,CASSTARVLQRNEQFF,TGCGCCAGCAGCACAGCGCGGGTATTGCAACGCAATGAGCAGTTCTTC
TRBV6-5,NA,TRBJ2-1,NA,CASSAGTSTYNEQFF,TGTGCCAGCAGTGCCGGGACTTCAACCTACAATGAGCAGTTCTTC
TRBV4-3,once,TRBJ2-5,TRBD2,CASSQGGLAGHQETQYF,TGCGCCAGCAGCCAAGGGGGACTAGCGGGACACCAAGAGACCCAGTACTTC
TRBV7-9,NA,TRBJ1-1,NA,CASSLVGANTEAFF,TGTGCCAGCAGCTTAGTGGGGGCGAACACTGAAGCTTTCTTT
TRBV7-3,NA,TRBJ2-1,TRBD2,CASSLSPQKSGGRGEDEQFF,TGTGCCAGCAGCTTAAGTCCCCAAAAATCCGGCGGGAGGGGGGAGGATGAGCAGTTCTTC
TRBV5-4,NA,TRBJ1-2,NA,CASSAAGGQKLRGYTF,TGTGCCAGCAGCGCGGCCGGCGGACAGAAGTTGAGGGGCTACACCTTC
TRBV6-5,NA,TRBJ2-2,NA,CASSFRVTGELFF,TGTGCCAGCAGTTTCAGGGTTACCGGGGAGCTGTTTTTT
TRBV28,NA,TRBJ2-1,TRBD2,CASSVGLADNEQFF,TGTGCCAGCAGTGTGGGACTAGCGGACAATGAGCAGTTCTTC
TRBV28,NA,TRBJ2-7,NA,CATKYGGRGYEQYF,TGTGCCACCAAATATGGGGGGAGGGGGTACGAGCAGTACTTC
TRBV27,NA,TRBJ2-2,TRBD2,CASSLIAGQNTGELFF,TGTGCCAGCAGTCTAATAGCGGGGCAAAACACCGGGGAGCTGTTTTTT
TRBV4-1,NA,TRBJ2-5,NA,CASSSPGGTQYF,TGCGCCAGCTCCTCCCCCGGGGGGACCCAGTACTTC
TRBV18,NA,TRBJ2-6,NA,CASHGQLYSGANVLTF,TGTGCCAGCCACGGACAGCTATACTCTGGGGCCAACGTCCTGACTTTC
TRBV2,NA,TRBJ2-5,TRBD2,CASHTGTSGSWTQYF,TGTGCCAGCCACACCGGGACTAGCGGGAGTTGGACCCAGTACTTC
TRBV6-1,NA,TRBJ2-1,NA,CASSSTYRIGEQFF,TGTGCCAGCAGTTCTACCTACAGGATCGGTGAGCAGTTCTTC
TRBV11-2,NA,TRBJ2-3,NA,CASSLVSRTDTQYF,TGTGCCAGCAGCTTAGTAAGCCGGACAGATACGCAGTATTTT
TRBV27,once,TRBJ1-1,NA,CASSLYPVNTEAFF,TGTGCCAGCAGTTTATACCCAGTAAACACTGAAGCTTTCTTT
TRBV4-1,few,TRBJ2-6,TRBD1,CASSPGQGAKGANVLTF,TGCGCCAGCAGCCCCGGACAGGGGGCTAAGGGGGCCAACGTCCTGACTTTC
TRBV6-6,NA,TRBJ2-7,NA,CASSYGARGYYEQYF,TGTGCCAGCAGTTACGGGGCCCGCGGCTACTACGAGCAGTACTTC
TRBV5-6,few,TRBJ1-5,TRBD1,CASSYSYRDRGNQPQHF,TGTGCCAGCAGCTACAGCTACCGGGACAGAGGGAATCAGCCCCAGCATTTT
TRBV28,NA,TRBJ2-5,TRBD2,CASSLLTSGTPGETQYF,TGTGCCAGCAGTTTATTGACTAGCGGGACCCCCGGGGAGACCCAGTACTTC
TRBV28,NA,TRBJ1-4,NA,CASSLWTGYNDGKLFF,TGTGCCAGCAGTTTATGGACAGGCTATAATGATGGAAAACTGTTTTTT
TRBV4-3,NA,TRBJ2-3,NA,CASSQDWGVWGTDTQYF,TGCGCCAGCAGCCAAGATTGGGGCGTTTGGGGCACAGATACGCAGTATTTT
TRBV11-1,NA,TRBJ2-3,NA,CAIRKEESDTQYF,TGTGCCATCAGGAAGGAGGAGTCAGATACGCAGTATTTT
TRBV7-3,NA,TRBJ2-1,TRBD2,CASSRRGGTSGHNEQFF,TGTGCCAGCAGCCGCCGTGGGGGGACTAGCGGACACAATGAGCAGTTCTTC
TRBV9,NA,TRBJ2-3,TRBD1,CASSVGQGRTDTQYF,TGTGCCAGCAGCGTAGGACAGGGCCGCACAGATACGCAGTATTTT
TRBV9,once,TRBJ2-1,NA,CASSVAGLATGEQFF,TGTGCCAGCAGCGTAGCGGGACTCGCTACAGGTGAGCAGTTCTTC
TRBV28,NA,TRBJ2-3,NA,CASSGTTTDTQYF,TGTGCCAGCAGCGGAACTACCACAGATACGCAGTATTTT
TRBV18,NA,TRBJ2-5,NA,CASSPGLAGEQYF,TGTGCCAGCTCACCAGGTCTGGCTGGAGAGCAGTACTTC
TRBV5-6,few,TRBJ1-6,TRBD1,CASSLAGGSNSPLHF,TGTGCCAGCAGCTTGGCAGGGGGTTCTAATTCACCCCTCCACTTT